This T cell receptor beta chain is from a study of technical replicates of blood from a few donors. This CDR3 has 17 amino acids. V was cut by 0 bases and J by 6 bases, with 18 bases left in between. The V gene's germline CDR1 is MGHRA and CDR2 YSYEKL. Generated by immunoSEQ multiplex PCR, the TCRdb table keeps only in-frame clones and is missing some. Here the sample spans 85,000 or so clones, approximately 93% being singletons. J is TRBJ1-5 and V is TRBV4-1, with a tentative D call TRBD1 (6 bases). The source is a human donor in good health. Source material: T cells isolated from PBMCs. The CDR3 reads CASSQEGARRSSQPQHF. CDR3 sequence (DNA): TGCGCCAGCAGCCAAGAGGGGGCGAGGAGATCCAGTCAGCCCCAGCATTTT.